This entry features one T cell receptor beta chain sequence. Its antigen is not known. Generated by immunoSEQ multiplex PCR, the TCRdb table keeps only in-frame clones and is missing some. The table includes under 100,000 clones, 85% detected once. Specified time point: blood 4 weeks post-SBRT, at nephrectomy. Indicated treatment: 15 Gy SBRT to primary tumor, nephrectomy 4 weeks later. Radiation-treated patients gave blood at baseline, week 2 and week 4. The patient's renal cell carcinoma had clear cell pathology. Germline-derived CDR1 and CDR2 are SNHLY and FYNNEI. CDR3 length: 12 residues. V shed 7 bases and J shed 8 bases, with 11 bases lying between them. This sample was included in a study of radiation and T cells in renal cell carcinoma. Study-level results: Baseline intratumoral clonotype presence is unknown without pretreatment biopsies. From baseline, blood top tumor clonotypes peaked at 2 weeks post-radiation.

Specimen: blood, collected from a patient whose treatment included radiotherapy and nephrectomy. The V gene is TRBV2, the J gene TRBJ1-4, with D perhaps TRBD1 (5 bases). The receptor comes from a man in his forties or fifties with renal cell carcinoma. The CDR3 DNA reads as TGTGCCAGCATAGAAGGGGACGAAAAACTGTTTTTT. Encoded protein: CASIEGDEKLFF.